This TCR beta chain came from a study of T cells in Graves' hyperthyroidism and ophthalmopathy. Uncontrolled infection, other autoimmune disease, pregnancy or lactation led to exclusion. RNA transcripts served as the template for amplifying TCR beta CDR3 regions. The primer set for the first-round RT-PCR of the TCR CDR3 was HTBI. TCRdb passed the multiplex PCR reads through MiXCR, listing each CDR3 protein once. In the table there are under 650,000 distinct CDR3 sequences, 15% to 20% of which are singletons. On this clonotype: At one of its ends the junction is not consistent with the germline gene, which may arise from a read error.

This clonotype was obtained from a woman aged 25 to 39 with Graves' hyperthyroidism. Material: blood.

The CDR3 sequence: CTSRSGTQNTGELFF. The CDR3 bases are TGTACCAGCAGATCCGGGACTCAAAACACCGGGGAGCTGTTTTTT. The rearrangement links TRBV6-1 to TRBJ2-2; the D gene is possibly TRBD2 (6 bases). The CDR3 contains 15 residues. The germline CDR1 and CDR2 sequences are MNHNS and SASEGT.